This T cell receptor beta chain was captured in a study of identical twins. This clonotype was seen ten or more times. Its antigen is not known. A universal primer binding site was introduced by template switching. The final cDNA contained unique molecular identifiers. TCRdb redid the calling of the 5' RACE reads with MiXCR, one entry per CDR3 protein. Altogether more than 200,000 distinct CDR3 sequences are present, less than 9.5% being singletons, with the ten largest covering about 5%. CDR3 size: 15 residues. CDR1 and CDR2 from the germline V gene are DFQATT and SNEGSKA (reference sequence). V trimming: 1 base; J trimming: 4 bases; junction bases outside the gene matches: 7. Study results and caveats: Cord blood beta clonotypes that were abundant carried fewer insertions, and memory repertoires showed no such trend. Zero-insertion findings could be partly confounded by invariant cells (MAIT and iNKT cells).

The sample taken for sequencing was memory (CD45RO+) T cells sorted from blood. The receptor comes from a woman younger than 30 in good health. The chain recombines TRBV20-1 with TRBJ2-7; 10 bases align to TRBD2. CDR3 loop: CSARGGAGGGYEQYF. Written as DNA, the CDR3 is TGCAGTGCTAGAGGTGGAGCGGGAGGGGGGTACGAGCAGTACTTC.